This T cell receptor (beta chain) came from a study of CD8+ T cells in alopecia areata. Across the study: Oral tofacitinib (5 to 10 mg twice daily) was administered to treated patients.

Overall study findings and caveats: Normal scalp had lower clonality than lesional scalp, with alopecia totalis/universalis lesions showing this most strongly.

Sequencing relied on a cDNA template that was reverse transcribed from extracted RNA. Only in-frame clones appear in the TCRdb table, and some are missing; sequencing was by immunoSEQ multiplex PCR. The sample shows roughly 150,000 clones, 80% to 90% of them seen only once. Comments on this clone: The antigen is not known.

Germline CDR1 and CDR2: LNHDA and SQIVND (reference sequence). There are 15 residues in the CDR3. The V end was cut by 4 bases, the J end by 0 bases, with 10 bases between. This clonotype was sampled from a human donor with alopecia areata. The sequenced sample was CD8+ T cells sorted from blood, obtained at week 0. The rearrangement uses TRBV19 and TRBJ1-5; the D is unclear. The CDR3 here is CASSTPYYSNQPQHF. As DNA, the CDR3 is TGTGCCAGTAGTACCCCCTACTATAGCAATCAGCCCCAGCATTTT.